This T cell receptor (beta chain) was profiled in a study of blood T cells in healthy people across ages. This CDR3 spans 18 amino acids. Looked up from germline, CDR1 is SGHTA and CDR2 is FQGNSA. The V segment lost 1 base and the J segment 0 bases; nucleotides outside the gene matches: 8. Through a sample-barcoded 5' primer and a J-beta primer mix, a second PCR was run for 7 to 11 cycles. A template-switch adaptor containing 12 random nucleotides labeled each cDNA molecule. TCRdb analysed the 5' RACE reads with MiXCR anew, one entry per CDR3 protein. Seen here are 800,000 or so distinct CDR3 sequences, around 62% observed once, and the top ten hold around a quarter. The sample, approximately 11 milliliters of peripheral blood, was drawn from each donor. Findings and limits, study-wide: Diversity figures based on one million T cells were deemed too low. PBMCs went unsorted, and a conclusive naive versus antigen-experienced comparison was therefore prevented.

Only one count was recorded for this clonotype. The target antigen is unknown. Sequences were obtained from blood. The receptor was isolated from a man in his thirties or forties in good health. This sequence joins TRBV7-2 and TRBJ2-7; 11 nucleotides align to TRBD2. CDR3 sequence reads: CASSLVGSGGGSSYEQYF. The CDR3 nucleotides are TGTGCCAGCAGCTTAGTGGGTAGCGGGGGGGGTAGCTCCTACGAGCAGTACTTC.